Following are 4 T cell receptor beta chains from one sample sequenced in a study of early T cells in non-severe SARS-CoV-2 infection (dated by TCRdb to the early 2020s). The library was prepared using 5' RACE. Sequencing took place on a NextSeq 500. In TCRdb, the public reads were trimmed at Q25 with fastp and aligned with MiXCR, with productive beta chains retained. Rows are combined by CDR3 protein, so each entry shows the most common genes and DNA. The sample yields 53,000 or so distinct CDR3 sequences; around 7.7% were counted once. 5.8% of the sample lies in the top ten. Sequences were obtained from whole blood. The receptor set was obtained from an adult who was a healthcare worker with PCR-confirmed SARS-CoV-2 infection or an uninfected control (not recorded which).

This clonotype was observed many times. The chain recombines TRBV20-1 with TRBJ1-5; possible D gene TRBD1, 5 bases. The CDR3 runs 14 residues. V was trimmed by 4 bases and J by 1 base, leaving 11 bases between them. Germline CDR1 reads DFQATT; CDR2 reads SNEGSKA (reference sequence). The CDR3 coding sequence is TGCAGTGCTAAAGGGAGGGGAAGCAATCAGCCCCAGCATTTT. Translating gives CSAKGRGSNQPQHF.

This clonotype was recorded at least ten times. This sequence joins TRBV19 and TRBJ1-5; TRBD1 aligns across 7 bases. Germline trimming cut 1 base from V and 6 bases from J; bases unmatched to any gene: 3. Germline assignment: CDR1 LNHDA and CDR2 SQIVND (reference sequence). The length of the CDR3 is 14 residues. Here the CDR3 DNA reads TGTGCCAGTAGTATAGCGGCAGGGGGTCAGCCCCAGCATTTT. Its protein is CASSIAAGGQPQHF.

The V gene is TRBV6-6, the J gene TRBJ1-2; no clear D gene. V was cut by 6 bases and J by 2 bases, with 7 bases left in between. The V gene's germline CDR1 is MNHNY and CDR2 SVGAGI (reference sequence). CDR3 length: 12 amino acids. The CDR3 loop is CASRSQNYGYTF. As DNA, the CDR3 is TGTGCCAGCAGGTCCCAGAACTATGGCTACACCTTC.

This clonotype has a count of ten or more. V gene TRBV29-1 combines with J gene TRBJ1-5; no firm D call. This CDR3 spans 16 amino acids. Per the germline V gene, CDR1 is SQVTM and CDR2 is ANQGSEA. The germline V and J ends were trimmed by 8 bases and 2 bases, with 22 bases remaining between them. The CDR3 DNA reads as TGCAGCCCCGGGAAGAGGGCTCCGCAGCGCAATCAGCCCCAGCATTTT. This codes for CSPGKRAPQRNQPQHF.